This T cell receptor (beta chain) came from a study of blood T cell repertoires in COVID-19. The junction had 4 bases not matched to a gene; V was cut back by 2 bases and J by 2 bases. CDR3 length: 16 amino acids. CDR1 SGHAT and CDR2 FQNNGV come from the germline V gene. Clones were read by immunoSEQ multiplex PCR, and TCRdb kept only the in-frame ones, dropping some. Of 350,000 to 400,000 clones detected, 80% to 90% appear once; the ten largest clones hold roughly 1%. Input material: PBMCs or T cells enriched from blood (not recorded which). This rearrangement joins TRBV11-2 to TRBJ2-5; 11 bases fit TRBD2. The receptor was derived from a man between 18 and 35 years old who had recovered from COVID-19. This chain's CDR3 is CASSLRASGGQETQYF. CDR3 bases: TGTGCCAGCAGCTTAAGGGCTAGCGGGGGGCAAGAGACCCAGTACTTC.